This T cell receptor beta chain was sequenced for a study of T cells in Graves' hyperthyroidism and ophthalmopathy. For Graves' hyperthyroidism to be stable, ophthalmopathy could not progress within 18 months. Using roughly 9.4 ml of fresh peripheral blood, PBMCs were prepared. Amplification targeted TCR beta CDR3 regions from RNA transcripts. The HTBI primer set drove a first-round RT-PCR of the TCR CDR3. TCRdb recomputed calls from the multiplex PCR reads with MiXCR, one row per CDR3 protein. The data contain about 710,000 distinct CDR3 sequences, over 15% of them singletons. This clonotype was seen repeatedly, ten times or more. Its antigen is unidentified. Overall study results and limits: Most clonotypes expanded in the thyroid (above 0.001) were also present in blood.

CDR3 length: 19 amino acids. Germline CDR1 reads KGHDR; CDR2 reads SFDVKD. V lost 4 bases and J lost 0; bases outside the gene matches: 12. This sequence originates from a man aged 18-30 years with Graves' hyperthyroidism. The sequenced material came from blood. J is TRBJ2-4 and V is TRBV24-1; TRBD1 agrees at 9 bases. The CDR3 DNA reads TGTGCCACCAGTGACCGGGACAGGGCGGGAGTGGAAGCCAAAAACATTCAGTACTTC. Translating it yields CATSDRDRAGVEAKNIQYF.